Presented here are 27 T cell receptor beta chains from one specimen sequenced in a study of synovial regulatory T cells in juvenile arthritis. Here immunoSEQ multiplex PCR was the method, and the copy in TCRdb shows in-frame clones only, minus some. Its clone listing holds around 10,000 clones. Sequencing input: Treg cells from blood. Subset reported: remaining (HLA-DR-negative) circulating blood Treg cells. These receptors were collected from a donor aged 2-35 years with juvenile idiopathic arthritis.

The chain combines TRBV6-5 with TRBJ2-7; TCRdb's D gene call, TRBD2, goes unchecked for lack of DNA. The CDR3 runs 11 residues. The DNA is not on file. CDR1 MNHEY and CDR2 SVGAGI come from the germline V gene. CDR3: CASSLFGEQYF.

The CDR3 is CASSPTLRNSPLHF. The V gene is TRBV5-1, the J gene TRBJ1-6. The CDR3 is 14 amino acids. No DNA accompanies this entry. Germline CDR1 SGHRS, CDR2 YFSETQ. The variable domain in full, completed from reference TRBV5-1 and TRBJ1-6, reads KAGVTQTPRYLIKTRGQQVTLSCSPISGHRSVSWYQQTPGQGLQFLFEYFSETQRNKGNFPGRFSGRQFSNSRSEMNVSTLELGDSALYLCASSPTLRNSPLHFGNGTRLTVT.

This sequence joins TRBV5-4 and TRBJ1-4; TCRdb reports TRBD1, a call that lacks DNA to check it against. Per germline, CDR1 SGHNT and CDR2 YYREEE (reference sequence). This CDR3 is 13 amino acids long. No DNA is given. The CDR3: CAGGTGGNEKLFF.

V gene TRBV19 combines with J gene TRBJ1-2; the TCRdb call, TRBD1, lacks DNA for checking. Germline V gene lookup returns CDR1 LNHDA and CDR2 SQIVND (reference sequence). The CDR3 is 13 residues long. There is no recorded DNA. The CDR3 reads CASSSYRDGGYTF.

The rearrangement joins TRBV10-3 to TRBJ2-7; TCRdb proposes TRBD2, but this gene call is untestable without DNA. Germline V gives CDR1 ENHRY, CDR2 SYGVKD. The CDR3 totals 16 residues. No nucleotide data were recorded. CDR3: CAIRNTGTLSSYEQYF.

The V call is TRBV18, the J call TRBJ1-3; the TCRdb D gene call, TRBD1, has no DNA to confirm it. Germline values: CDR1 KGHSH, CDR2 LQKENI. This CDR3 comprises 12 residues. Only the protein is on record. The CDR3 loop reads CASSASGNTIYF.

The chain combines TRBV5-6 with TRBJ2-7; TCRdb names TRBD1, which stays unverified in the absence of DNA. The CDR3 runs 13 residues. DNA was not recorded. Looked up from germline, CDR1 is SGHDT and CDR2 is YYEEEE. The CDR3 here is CASTRQPTYEQYF.

The chain carries TRBV19 and TRBJ1-4; lacking DNA, the TRBD1 call made by TCRdb goes unchecked. The CDR3 has 14 residues. There is no recorded DNA. Germline loops: CDR1 LNHDA, CDR2 SQIVND (reference sequence). The CDR3 loop is CASSKTGQNEKLFF.

The genes are TRBV6-4 and TRBJ2-1; TCRdb's D gene call, TRBD2, goes unchecked for lack of DNA. This CDR3 spans 13 amino acids. The entry carries no DNA sequence. The germline V gene encodes CDR1 MRHNA and CDR2 SNTAGT. The CDR3 is CASRLAGGQEQFF.

The CDR3 here is CAAREQGEETQYF. The rearrangement joins TRBV7-9 to TRBJ2-5; TCRdb calls TRBD1, which cannot be checked without DNA. The CDR3 is made up of 13 amino acids. The protein alone is recorded here. The V gene's germline CDR1 is SEHNR and CDR2 FQNEAQ (reference sequence).

This clone is called medium-sized based on its frequency. The chain joins TRBV7-6 to TRBJ1-3. This CDR3 has 15 residues. DNA is not recorded here. CDR1 is SGHVS, CDR2 FNYEAQ, per germline. CDR3 region: CASSLAAGSGNTIYF.

The chain carries TRBV11-2 and TRBJ1-4. The CDR3 runs to 17 residues. No DNA is recorded. The germline gives CDR1 SGHAT, CDR2 FQNNGV. The chain's CDR3 is CASSLGLGGWDNEKLFF.

CDR3 sequence: CASSQNFITEAFF. The gene calls are TRBV14 and TRBJ1-1. CDR1 and CDR2 (germline): SGHDN, FVKESK. The CDR3 extends over 13 amino acids. Only the protein is available.

The genes are TRBV5-6 and TRBJ2-3. The CDR3 covers 16 residues. Nucleotide data are not available. Germline V gene lookup returns CDR1 SGHDT and CDR2 YYEEEE. This CDR3 reads CASSLVKAVRTDTQYF. Filled out from reference TRBV5-6 and TRBJ2-3, the complete variable domain reads DAGVTQSPTHLIKTRGQQVTLRCSPKSGHDTVSWYQQALGQGPQFIFQYYEEEERQRGNFPDRFSGHQFPNYSSELNVNALLLGDSALYLCASSLVKAVRTDTQYFGPGTRLTVL.

CDR3 residues: CASSRTGGPINTIYF. The V gene is TRBV4-3, the J gene TRBJ1-3; TCRdb's assignment of TRBD1 cannot be checked, as there is no DNA. Germline V gene data show CDR1 as LGHNA and CDR2 as YSLEER. The CDR3 contains 15 residues. No DNA accompanies this entry.

This rearrangement joins TRBV4-1 to TRBJ1-5; TCRdb reports TRBD1, a call that lacks DNA to check it against. This CDR3 is built from 15 residues. Nucleotide data are not available. Germline CDR1 is MGHRA and CDR2 is YSYEKL. CDR3 residues: CASSPFLAGNQPQHF.

The V call is TRBV5-6, the J call TRBJ2-7; there is no DNA to check the TCRdb D call of TRBD1. This CDR3 has 14 amino acids. DNA is not recorded here. Per germline, CDR1 SGHDT and CDR2 YYEEEE. The CDR3 loop reads CASSRYRVNYEQYF.

This sequence joins TRBV19 and TRBJ2-1; TCRdb outputs TRBD1, but without DNA this stays unchecked. This CDR3 has 14 amino acids. Only the protein sequence is given. Germline V gene lookup returns CDR1 LNHDA and CDR2 SQIVND (reference sequence). CDR3 residues: CASSFGGTYNEQFF.

This rearrangement joins TRBV18 to TRBJ2-7; the D call of TRBD1 rests on TCRdb alone, since no DNA is present to check it. The CDR3 runs 19 residues. A DNA sequence was not provided. CDR1 and CDR2 (germline): KGHSH, LQKENI. This chain's CDR3 is CASSPQDRGPHIVSYEQYF.

The chain combines TRBV5-4 with TRBJ1-5; TCRdb gives TRBD1 as the D gene, but with no DNA this cannot be confirmed. This CDR3 contains 15 residues. Only the protein sequence is given. Germline CDR1 and CDR2: SGHNT and YYREEE (reference sequence). The CDR3 region is CASSSRGLGDEPQHF.

V gene TRBV19 combines with J gene TRBJ2-3. The CDR3 consists of 15 residues. No DNA sequence is on record. Germline V lookup: CDR1 LNHDA, CDR2 SQIVND (reference sequence). This chain's CDR3 is CASTKWGFVTDTQYF.

The rearrangement links TRBV5-6 to TRBJ1-2; the D call of TRBD1 rests on TCRdb alone, since no DNA is present to check it. The CDR3 is 13 amino acids. Only the protein is available. Germline-derived CDR1 and CDR2 are SGHDT and YYEEEE. This chain's CDR3 is CASSLVAGDGYTF.

The V and J genes are TRBV9 and TRBJ2-3. The germline V gene encodes CDR1 SGDLS and CDR2 YYNGEE. The CDR3 has 16 amino acids. No coding sequence is recorded. This CDR3 is CASSVSKDRYTDTQYF. The entire variable domain, with the rest obtained from reference TRBV9 and TRBJ2-3, is as follows: DSGVTQTPKHLITATGQRVTLRCSPRSGDLSVYWYQQSLDQGLQFLIQYYNGEERAKGNILERFSAQQFPDLHSELNLSSLELGDSALYFCASSVSKDRYTDTQYFGPGTRLTVL.

The chain recombines TRBV29-1 with TRBJ1-3; the TCRdb call, TRBD1, lacks DNA for checking. This CDR3 spans 12 amino acids. Only the protein is on record. Looked up from germline, CDR1 is SQVTM and CDR2 is ANQGSEA. CDR3 residues: CSVGDRVNTIYF.

The chain uses TRBV19 and TRBJ2-5; TCRdb's assignment of TRBD2 cannot be checked, as there is no DNA. Germline assignment: CDR1 LNHDA and CDR2 SQIVND (reference sequence). CDR3 size: 13 residues. No DNA appears here. CDR3 residues: CASSRLAWETQYF.

The gene calls are TRBV19 and TRBJ1-6; the D call of TRBD1 rests on TCRdb alone, since no DNA is present to check it. The CDR3 covers 14 residues. The coding DNA is unavailable. Germline values: CDR1 LNHDA, CDR2 SQIVND (reference sequence). The CDR3 reads CASSIRQGGSPLHF.

The rearrangement uses TRBV5-6 and TRBJ2-7; TCRdb gives TRBD2 as the D gene, but with no DNA this cannot be confirmed. Germline V gives CDR1 SGHDT, CDR2 YYEEEE. The CDR3 extends over 13 amino acids. No DNA appears here. CDR3 residues: CASSLPFSYEQYF.